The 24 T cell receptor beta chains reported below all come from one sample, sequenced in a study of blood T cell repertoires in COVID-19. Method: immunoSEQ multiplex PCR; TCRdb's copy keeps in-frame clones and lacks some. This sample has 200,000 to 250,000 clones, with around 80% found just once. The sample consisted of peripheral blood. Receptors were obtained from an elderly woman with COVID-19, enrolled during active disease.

As DNA, the CDR3 is TGTGCCAGTAGTCGATGGGCTGAGCAGTTCTTC. This gives the protein CASSRWAEQFF. This sequence joins TRBV19 and TRBJ2-1; D remains ambiguous. CDR3 length: 11 amino acids. Trimming pared 5 bases from V and 9 bases from J, leaving 8 bases between. The V gene's germline CDR1 is LNHDA and CDR2 SQIVND (reference sequence).

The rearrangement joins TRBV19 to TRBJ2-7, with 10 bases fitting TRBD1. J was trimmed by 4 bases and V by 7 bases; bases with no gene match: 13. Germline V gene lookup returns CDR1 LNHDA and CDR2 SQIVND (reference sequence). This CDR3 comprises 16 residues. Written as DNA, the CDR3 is TGTGCCAGTACCAATCAATGGGGGACAGGGGTGTACGAGCAGTACTTC. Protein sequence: CASTNQWGTGVYEQYF.

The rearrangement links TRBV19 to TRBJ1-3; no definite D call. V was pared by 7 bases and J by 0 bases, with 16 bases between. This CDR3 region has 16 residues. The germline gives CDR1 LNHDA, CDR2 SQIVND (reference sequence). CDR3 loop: CASTWAASFSGNTIYF. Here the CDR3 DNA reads TGTGCCAGTACCTGGGCAGCATCCTTCTCTGGAAACACCATATATTTT.

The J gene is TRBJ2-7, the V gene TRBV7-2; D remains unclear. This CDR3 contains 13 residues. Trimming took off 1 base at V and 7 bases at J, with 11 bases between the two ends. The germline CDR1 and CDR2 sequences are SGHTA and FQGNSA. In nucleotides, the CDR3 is TGTGCCAGCAGCTTAGTAGTTAGCATGGAGCAGTACTTC. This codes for CASSLVVSMEQYF.

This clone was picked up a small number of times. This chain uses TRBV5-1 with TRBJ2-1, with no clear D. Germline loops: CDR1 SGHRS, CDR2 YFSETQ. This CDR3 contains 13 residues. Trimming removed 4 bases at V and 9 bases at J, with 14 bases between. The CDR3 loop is CASSLPATGEQFF. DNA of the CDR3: TGCGCCAGCAGCCTCCCCGCCACCGGTGAGCAGTTCTTC.

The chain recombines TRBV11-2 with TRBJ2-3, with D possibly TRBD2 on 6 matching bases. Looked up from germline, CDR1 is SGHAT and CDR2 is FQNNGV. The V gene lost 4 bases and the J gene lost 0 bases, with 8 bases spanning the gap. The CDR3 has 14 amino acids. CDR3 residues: CASSYGGSTDTQYF. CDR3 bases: TGTGCCAGCAGCTACGGGGGTAGCACAGATACGCAGTATTTT. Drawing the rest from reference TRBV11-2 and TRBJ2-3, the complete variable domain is EAGVAQSPRYKIIEKRQSVAFWCNPISGHATLYWYQQILGQGPKLLIQFQNNGVVDDSQLPKDRFSAERLKGVDSTLKIQPAKLEDSAVYLCASSYGGSTDTQYFGPGTRLTVL.

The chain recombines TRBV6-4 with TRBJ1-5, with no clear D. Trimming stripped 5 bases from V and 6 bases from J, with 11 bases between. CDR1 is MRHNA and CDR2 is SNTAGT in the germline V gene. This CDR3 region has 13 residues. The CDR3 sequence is CASSTQAGQPQHF. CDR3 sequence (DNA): TGTGCCAGCAGTACCCAGGCGGGTCAGCCCCAGCATTTT.

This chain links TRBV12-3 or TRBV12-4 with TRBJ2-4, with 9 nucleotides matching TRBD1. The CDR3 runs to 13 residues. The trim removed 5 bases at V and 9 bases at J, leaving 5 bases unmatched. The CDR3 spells CASSRGTGTIQYF. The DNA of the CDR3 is TGTGCCAGCAGTCGAGGGACAGGGACCATTCAGTACTTC.

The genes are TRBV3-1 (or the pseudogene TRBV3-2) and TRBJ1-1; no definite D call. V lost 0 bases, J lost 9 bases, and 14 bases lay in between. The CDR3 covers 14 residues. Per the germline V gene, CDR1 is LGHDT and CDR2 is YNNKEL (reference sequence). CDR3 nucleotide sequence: TGTGCCAGCAGCCAAGATGTCGGGGTGCCAAAAGCTTTCTTT. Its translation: CASSQDVGVPKAFF.

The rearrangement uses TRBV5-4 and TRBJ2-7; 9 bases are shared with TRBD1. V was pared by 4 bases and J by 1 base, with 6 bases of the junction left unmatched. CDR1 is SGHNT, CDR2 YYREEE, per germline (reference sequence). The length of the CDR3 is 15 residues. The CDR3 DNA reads TGTGCCAGCAGCCCGGACAGGGGTCCTTCCTACGAGCAGTACTTC. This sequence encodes CASSPDRGPSYEQYF. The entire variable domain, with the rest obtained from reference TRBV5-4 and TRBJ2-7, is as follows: ETGVTQSPTHLIKTRGQQVTLRCSSQSGHNTVSWYQQALGQGPQFIFQYYREEENGRGNFPPRFSGLQFPNYSSELNVNALELDDSALYLCASSPDRGPSYEQYFGPGTRLTVT.

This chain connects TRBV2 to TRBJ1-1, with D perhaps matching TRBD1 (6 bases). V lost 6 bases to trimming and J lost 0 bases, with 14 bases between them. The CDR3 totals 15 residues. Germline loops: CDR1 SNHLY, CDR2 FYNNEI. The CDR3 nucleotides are TGTGCCAGCAGACAGGAGGGGGGGGTGAACACTGAAGCTTTCTTT. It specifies CASRQEGGVNTEAFF.

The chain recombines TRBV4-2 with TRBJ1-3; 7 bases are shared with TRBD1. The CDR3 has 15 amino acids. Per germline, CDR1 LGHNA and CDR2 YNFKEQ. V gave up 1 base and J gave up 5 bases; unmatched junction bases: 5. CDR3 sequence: CASSQGGTDRNTIYF. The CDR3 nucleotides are TGTGCCAGCAGCCAAGGTGGGACAGATCGAAACACCATATATTTT.

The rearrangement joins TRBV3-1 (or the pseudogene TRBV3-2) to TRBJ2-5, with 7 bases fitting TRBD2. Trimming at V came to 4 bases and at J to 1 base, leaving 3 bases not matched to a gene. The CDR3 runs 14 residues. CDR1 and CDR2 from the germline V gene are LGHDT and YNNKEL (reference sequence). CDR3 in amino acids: CASSPTSAQETQYF. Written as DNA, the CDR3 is TGTGCCAGCAGCCCAACTAGCGCCCAAGAGACCCAGTACTTC.

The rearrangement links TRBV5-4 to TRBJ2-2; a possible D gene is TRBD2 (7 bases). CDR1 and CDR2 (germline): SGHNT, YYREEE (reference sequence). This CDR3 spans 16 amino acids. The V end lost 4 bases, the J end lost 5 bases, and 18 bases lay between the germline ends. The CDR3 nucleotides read TGTGCCAGCAGCCCCAGGTCGGGGGGCGAGACCGGGGAGCTGTTTTTT. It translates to CASSPRSGGETGELFF.

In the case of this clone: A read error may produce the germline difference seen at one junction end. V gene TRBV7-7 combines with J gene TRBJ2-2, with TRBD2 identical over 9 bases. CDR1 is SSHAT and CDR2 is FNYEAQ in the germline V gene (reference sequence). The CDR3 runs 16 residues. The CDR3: CASSLVAGADTGELFF. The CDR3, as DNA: TGTGCTAGCAGCTTAGTAGCGGGGGCTGACACCGGGGAGCTGTTTTTT.

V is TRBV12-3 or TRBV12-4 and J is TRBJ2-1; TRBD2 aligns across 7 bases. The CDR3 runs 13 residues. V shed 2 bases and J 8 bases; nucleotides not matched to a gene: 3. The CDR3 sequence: CASSLREGHEQFF. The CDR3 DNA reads TGTGCCAGCAGTTTAAGGGAGGGACATGAGCAGTTCTTC.

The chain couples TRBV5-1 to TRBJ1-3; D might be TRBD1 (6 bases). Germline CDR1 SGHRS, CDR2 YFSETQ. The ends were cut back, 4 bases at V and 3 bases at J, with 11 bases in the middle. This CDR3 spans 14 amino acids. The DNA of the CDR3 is TGCGCCAGCAGCCTACAGGGATATGGAAACACCATATATTTT. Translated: CASSLQGYGNTIYF.

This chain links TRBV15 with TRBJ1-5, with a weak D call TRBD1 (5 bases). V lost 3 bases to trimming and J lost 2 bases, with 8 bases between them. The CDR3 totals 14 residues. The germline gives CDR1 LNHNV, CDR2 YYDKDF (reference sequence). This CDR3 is CATSSGHGNQPQHF. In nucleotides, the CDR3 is TGTGCCACCAGCAGTGGACACGGCAATCAGCCCCAGCATTTT.

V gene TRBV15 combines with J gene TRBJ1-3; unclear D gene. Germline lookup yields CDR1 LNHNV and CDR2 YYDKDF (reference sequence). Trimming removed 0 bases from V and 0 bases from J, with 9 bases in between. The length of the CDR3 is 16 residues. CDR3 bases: TGTGCCACCAGCAGAGATCAAACAAACTCTGGAAACACCATATATTTT. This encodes CATSRDQTNSGNTIYF.

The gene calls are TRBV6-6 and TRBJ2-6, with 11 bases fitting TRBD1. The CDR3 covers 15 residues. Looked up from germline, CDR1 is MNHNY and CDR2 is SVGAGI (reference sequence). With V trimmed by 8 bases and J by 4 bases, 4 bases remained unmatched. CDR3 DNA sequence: TGTGCCAGCGGACAGGGGGCGGGCGGGGCCAACGTCCTGACTTTC. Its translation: CASGQGAGGANVLTF.

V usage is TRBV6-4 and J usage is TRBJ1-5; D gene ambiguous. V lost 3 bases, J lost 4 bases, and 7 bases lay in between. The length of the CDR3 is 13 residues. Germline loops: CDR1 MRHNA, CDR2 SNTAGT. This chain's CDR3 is CASSEAVNQPQHF. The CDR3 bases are TGTGCCAGCAGTGAGGCAGTAAATCAGCCCCAGCATTTT.

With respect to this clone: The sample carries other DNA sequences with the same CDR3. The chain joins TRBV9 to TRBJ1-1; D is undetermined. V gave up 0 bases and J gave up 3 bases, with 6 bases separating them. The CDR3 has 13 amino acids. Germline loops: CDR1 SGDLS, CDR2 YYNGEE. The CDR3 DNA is TGTGCCAGCAGCGTAGTAGGAGACACTGAAGCTTTCTTT. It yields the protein CASSVVGDTEAFF.

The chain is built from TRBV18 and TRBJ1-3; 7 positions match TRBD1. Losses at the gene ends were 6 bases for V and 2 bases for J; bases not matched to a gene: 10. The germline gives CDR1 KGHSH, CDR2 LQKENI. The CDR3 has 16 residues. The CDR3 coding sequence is TGTGCCAGCTCGACACGCACAGGGGCGGCTGGAAACACCATATATTTT. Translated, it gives CASSTRTGAAGNTIYF.

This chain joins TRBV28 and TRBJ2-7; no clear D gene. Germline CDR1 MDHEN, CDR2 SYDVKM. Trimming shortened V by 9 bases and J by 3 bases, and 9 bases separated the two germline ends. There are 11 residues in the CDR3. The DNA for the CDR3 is TGTGCCAGTACAGTAAACTACGAGCAGTACTTC. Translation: CASTVNYEQYF.